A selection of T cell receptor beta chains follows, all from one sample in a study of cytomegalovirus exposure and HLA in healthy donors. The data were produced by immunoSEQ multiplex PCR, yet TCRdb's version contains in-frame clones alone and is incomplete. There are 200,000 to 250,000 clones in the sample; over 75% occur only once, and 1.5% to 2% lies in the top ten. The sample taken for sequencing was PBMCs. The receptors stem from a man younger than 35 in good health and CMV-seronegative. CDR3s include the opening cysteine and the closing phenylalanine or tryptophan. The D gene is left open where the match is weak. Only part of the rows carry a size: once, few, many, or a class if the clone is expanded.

CDR3nt: TGTGCCAGCAGCTACATCCGGGACAGCTCCTACGAGCAGTACTTC
CDR3aa: CASSYIRDSSYEQYF
v_gene: TRBV11-2
abundance: NA
j_gene: TRBJ2-7
d_gene: TRBD1

CDR3nt: TGTGCCAGCAGGTCGGACAGCAGTTTAAGCAATGAGCAGTTCTTC
CDR3aa: CASRSDSSLSNEQFF
v_gene: TRBV28
abundance: few
j_gene: TRBJ2-1
d_gene: NA

CDR3nt: TGCGCCAGCAGCCAAGGGGGACATTCCCTTGGGACAGATACGCAGTATTTT
CDR3aa: CASSQGGHSLGTDTQYF
v_gene: TRBV4-3
abundance: NA
j_gene: TRBJ2-3
d_gene: NA

CDR3nt: TGTGCCAGCAGTTTGGGGGCAAGCGGGACAAGCACAGATACGCAGTATTTT
CDR3aa: CASSLGASGTSTDTQYF
v_gene: TRBV27
abundance: NA
j_gene: TRBJ2-3
d_gene: NA

CDR3nt: TGCGCCAGCAGCTTGGCGGGTAGCGGCCTCTCCTACGAGCAGTACTTC
CDR3aa: CASSLAGSGLSYEQYF
v_gene: TRBV5-1
abundance: NA
j_gene: TRBJ2-7
d_gene: NA

CDR3nt: TGTGCCACCCGGACAGGATACGAGCAGTACTTC
CDR3aa: CATRTGYEQYF
v_gene: TRBV10-3
abundance: once
j_gene: TRBJ2-7
d_gene: TRBD1

CDR3nt: TGTGCCAGCAGTACGGGGACGGGGGATGAGCAGTTCTTC
CDR3aa: CASSTGTGDEQFF
v_gene: TRBV7-3
abundance: NA
j_gene: TRBJ2-1
d_gene: NA

CDR3nt: TGTGCCAGCAGTGGGACTAGCGGGGGTGTTAGGGCCAAAAACATTCAGTACTTC
CDR3aa: CASSGTSGGVRAKNIQYF
v_gene: TRBV2
abundance: NA
j_gene: TRBJ2-4
d_gene: TRBD2

CDR3nt: TGTGCCAGCGCCGGGACAGGGAGTTCGAACACCGGGGAGCTGTTTTTT
CDR3aa: CASAGTGSSNTGELFF
v_gene: TRBV5-6
abundance: NA
j_gene: TRBJ2-2
d_gene: TRBD1

CDR3nt: TGTGCCAGCAGTTTGGCTCCACATGAGCAGTTCTTC
CDR3aa: CASSLAPHEQFF
v_gene: TRBV27
abundance: once
j_gene: TRBJ2-1
d_gene: NA

CDR3nt: TGTGCCAGCAGCGATGGACTAGCGGGGGCCTATAACACCGGGGAGCTGTTTTTT
CDR3aa: CASSDGLAGAYNTGELFF
v_gene: TRBV21-1
abundance: NA
j_gene: TRBJ2-2
d_gene: NA